Below are 8 T cell receptor beta chains sequenced from a single sample in a study of neurological immune-mediated disorders. TCRdb recomputed calls from the 5' RACE reads with MiXCR, one row per CDR3 protein. The sample shows tens of thousands of distinct CDR3 sequences, approximately 4% of them seen only once. The specimen sequenced was PBMCs. Receptors originate from a woman between 50 and 59 years old with multiple sclerosis.

This clonotype has a handful of counts. V gene TRBV6-5 combines with J gene TRBJ1-2; D call uncertain. CDR1 is MNHEY, CDR2 SVGAGI, per germline. The CDR3 consists of 15 residues. V lost 6 bases to trimming and J lost 2 bases, with 16 bases between them. The chain's CDR3 is CASSPVSAQNYGYTF. DNA of the CDR3: TGTGCCAGCAGCCCCGTGTCTGCCCAGAACTATGGCTACACCTTC.

This clonotype was picked up many times. This sequence joins TRBV7-6 and TRBJ1-2; tentative D call: TRBD1 (5 bases). CDR3 size: 13 residues. Germline CDR1 and CDR2: SGHVS and FNYEAQ. Trimming shortened V by 3 bases and J by 4 bases, and 9 bases separated the two germline ends. The CDR3 sequence is CASSLGPLYGYTF. CDR3 nucleotide sequence: TGTGCCAGCAGCTTGGGACCCCTCTATGGCTACACCTTC.

This clonotype was observed at least ten times. The chain uses TRBV2 and TRBJ1-6; no definite D call. This CDR3 spans 12 amino acids. Germline loops: CDR1 SNHLY, CDR2 FYNNEI. The V end was cut by 1 base, the J end by 12 bases, with 7 bases between. The CDR3 nucleotides are TGTGCCAGCAGTGAAGGGGTTGGACCCCTCCACTTT. It translates to CASSEGVGPLHF.

This clonotype was seen ten or more times. The chain combines TRBV10-2 with TRBJ2-5; tentative D call: TRBD2 (6 bases). CDR1 and CDR2 (germline): WSHSY, SAAADI. CDR3 length: 17 amino acids. The V and J ends lost 0 bases and 1 base respectively, with 15 bases between them. CDR3 bases: TGCGCCAGCAGTGAGTCCTCTCCGAGGAGGGGCCAAGAGACCCAGTACTTC. Translated, it gives CASSESSPRRGQETQYF.

In its sample, this clonotype was seen many times. The CDR3, as DNA: TGTGCCAGCAGTCGCGGGACTAGATCCGAGCAGTACTTC. Amino acids: CASSRGTRSEQYF. The V and J genes are TRBV5-6 and TRBJ2-7, with TRBD2 identical over 8 bases. Trimming cost V 5 bases and J 6 bases; bases outside gene matches: 7. The germline V gene encodes CDR1 SGHDT and CDR2 YYEEEE. The CDR3 has 13 residues.

There are many counts of this clonotype. V is TRBV7-2 and J is TRBJ2-1; possibly TRBD2 for D (5 bases). CDR3 size: 16 residues. Trimming shortened V by 1 base and J by 7 bases, and 17 bases separated the two germline ends. The germline V gene encodes CDR1 SGHTA and CDR2 FQGNSA. The CDR3 bases are TGTGCCAGCAGCTTAGAGGCTCGTGGGAGACGGAATGAGCAGTTCTTC. Its protein product is CASSLEARGRRNEQFF.

This clonotype was recorded at least ten times. The chain recombines TRBV6-2 or TRBV6-3 with TRBJ2-6; no clear D gene. V was trimmed by 4 bases and J by 0 bases, leaving 10 bases between them. Germline lookup yields CDR1 MNHEY and CDR2 SVGEGT. CDR3 size: 16 residues. The CDR3 loop is CASSSRSLSGANVLTF. The CDR3 DNA is TGTGCCAGCAGTTCACGGAGCCTCTCTGGGGCCAACGTCCTGACTTTC.

Many counts were recorded for this clonotype. The chain recombines TRBV20-1 with TRBJ2-1; D ambiguous. V lost 1 base and J lost 7, with 5 bases in between. This CDR3 region has 11 residues. Germline CDR1 and CDR2: DFQATT and SNEGSKA (reference sequence). As DNA, the CDR3 is TGCAGTGCTAGAGGCGGTAATGAGCAGTTCTTC. Translated, it gives CSARGGNEQFF.